Below, one TCR beta chain is given with its context. No antigen is known for it. V shed 3 bases and J shed 0 bases, with 12 bases lying between them. Germline assignment: CDR1 PRHDT and CDR2 FYEKMQ (reference sequence). The length of the CDR3 is 15 residues. The entry originates in a study of T cell responses to AZD1222 COVID-19 vaccine. General observations from the study: AZD1222 recipients seropositive at baseline numbered only six. Without day 14 samples, only post-peak T cell repertoires were studied. The donor group comprised mostly white British people and more females; the analysis possibly underestimated clonal diversity.

Profiled with immunoSEQ multiplex PCR; TCRdb holds only in-frame clones, not every one. The sample yields 150,000 or so clones, 90% to 95% seen once. The receptor was derived from an adult who received the AZD1222 COVID-19 vaccine. The genes are TRBV13 and TRBJ2-7; D remains ambiguous. The sequencing here drew on peripheral blood, taken 28 days after the second AZD1222 dose. CDR3 sequence: CASSFRQLSSYEQYF. The CDR3 DNA is TGTGCCAGCAGCTTCCGACAACTAAGCTCCTACGAGCAGTACTTC.